Below, 5 T cell receptor beta chains from the same sample are listed, as sequenced in a study of T cells in Graves' hyperthyroidism and ophthalmopathy. Amplification of TCR beta CDR3 regions used RNA as the template. When the TCR CDR3 underwent first-round RT-PCR, the HTBI primer set was used. TCRdb re-called the multiplex PCR reads with MiXCR, one entry per CDR3 protein. Here the sample spans more than 300,000 distinct CDR3 sequences, 14% being singletons. Input material: blood. Every receptor here comes from a woman under 40 with Graves' hyperthyroidism.

In its sample, this clonotype was seen many times. The chain uses TRBV13 and TRBJ1-2; TRBD1 matches 8 bases. CDR3 length: 14 amino acids. The V gene end was trimmed by 5 bases and the J gene end by 4 bases; junction bases not matched to a gene: 6. Per the germline V gene, CDR1 is PRHDT and CDR2 is FYEKMQ (reference sequence). The CDR3 nucleotides are TGTGCCAGCAGCCCAGGGGGCGTAAGCTATGGCTACACCTTC. This codes for CASSPGGVSYGYTF.

The chain has TRBV20-1 and TRBJ1-6; a weak D match, TRBD1 (5 bases). Germline V gives CDR1 DFQATT, CDR2 SNEGSKA (reference sequence). Trimming stripped 6 bases from V and 8 bases from J, with 17 bases between. The CDR3 has 14 amino acids. CDR3 nucleotides: TGCAGTGCCGTAAGCCGGGGAGGGGATTCACCCCTCCACTTT. Amino acid sequence: CSAVSRGGDSPLHF.

This clonotype has just a few counts. A much larger clone is a single base away; this may be a read error. The chain has TRBV28 and TRBJ1-2; no clear D. The CDR3 has 14 residues. Germline-derived CDR1 and CDR2 are MDHEN and SYDVKM. CDR3 residues: CASSIHTELYGCTF. The CDR3, as DNA: TGTGCCAGCAGCATACATACCGAACTCTATGGCTGCACCTTC.

The chain recombines TRBV19 with TRBJ2-7, with D perhaps matching TRBD1 (6 bases). V lost 5 bases, J lost 3 bases, and 17 bases lay in between. Germline CDR1 is LNHDA and CDR2 is SQIVND (reference sequence). This CDR3 is built from 15 residues. The CDR3 DNA is TGTGCCAGTAGTCCAATTCAGGGGAGAAGCTACGAGCAGTACTTC. Residues: CASSPIQGRSYEQYF.

This clonotype was observed many times. This chain connects TRBV5-1 to TRBJ2-3; D might be TRBD2 (5 bases). Germline CDR1 SGHRS, CDR2 YFSETQ. This CDR3 has 15 residues. Trimming removed 5 bases at V and 4 bases at J, with 17 bases between. This CDR3 is CASSPEGQSADTQYF. The DNA of the CDR3 is TGCGCCAGCAGTCCAGAGGGCCAAAGTGCAGATACGCAGTATTTT.